This passage covers 2 T cell receptor beta chains from one sample sequenced in a study of early T cells in non-severe SARS-CoV-2 infection. Via MiXCR, TCRdb re-called the 5' RACE reads, giving one row per CDR3 protein. This sample has about 75,000 distinct CDR3 sequences, with over 9% found just once. The specimen comprised whole blood, sampled at baseline. Receptors were obtained from an adult who was a healthcare worker with PCR-confirmed SARS-CoV-2 infection or an uninfected control (not recorded which).

The chain recombines TRBV3-1 with TRBJ2-5; D could derive from TRBD1 or TRBD2 (5 bases each). V lost 4 bases to trimming and J lost 5 bases, with 11 bases between them. The CDR3 extends over 13 amino acids. Looked up from germline, CDR1 is LGHDT and CDR2 is YNNKEL (reference sequence). The CDR3 spells CASSPWGWETQYF. The CDR3 DNA follows: TGTGCCAGCAGCCCATGGGGGTGGGAGACCCAGTACTTC.

This clonotype was found many times. The chain combines TRBV6-6 with TRBJ2-3, with D maybe TRBD2 (5 bases). CDR1 and CDR2 (germline): MNHNY, SVGAGI (reference sequence). Trimming cost V 2 bases and J 2 bases, with 17 bases left between them. The CDR3 sequence is 17 residues long. This CDR3 reads CASSYPFRGFLTDTQYF. CDR3 coding DNA: TGTGCCAGCAGTTACCCATTTCGCGGGTTCCTCACAGATACGCAGTATTTT.